These T cell receptor beta chains were read from a single sample in a study of blood T cell repertoires in COVID-19. The assay was immunoSEQ multiplex PCR, and TCRdb's table has in-frame clones only and misses some. The table records under 85,000 clones, around 88% of them present only once. Material for sequencing was peripheral blood. The receptors originated from a woman older than 75 with active or convalescent COVID-19. The CDR3 runs from the conserved cysteine through the conserved F or W. Fields, in order: J gene, V gene, CDR3 protein.

J gene: TRBJ1-2
V gene: TRBV24-1
CDR3 protein: CATSGGLGYGYTF

J gene: TRBJ2-1
V gene: TRBV6-2/TRBV6-3
CDR3 protein: CASSYDRAGGPSYNEQFF

J gene: TRBJ1-1
V gene: TRBV6-5
CDR3 protein: CASSTPSGNTEAFF

J gene: TRBJ2-1
V gene: TRBV6-2/TRBV6-3
CDR3 protein: CASSLFSGSSYNEQFF

J gene: TRBJ2-3
V gene: TRBV5-1
CDR3 protein: CASSKLASGGATDTQYF

J gene: TRBJ2-3
V gene: TRBV7-8
CDR3 protein: CASRGPSGEGNTQYF

J gene: TRBJ2-1
V gene: TRBV5-1
CDR3 protein: CASSLGGLAGGHRNEQFF

J gene: TRBJ2-3
V gene: TRBV28
CDR3 protein: CASSPEDTQYF

J gene: TRBJ2-7
V gene: TRBV29-1
CDR3 protein: CSVVDRTYEQYF

J gene: TRBJ1-2
V gene: TRBV5-6
CDR3 protein: CASSPGSLYYGYTF

J gene: TRBJ1-5
V gene: TRBV28
CDR3 protein: CASRAGTINQPQHF

J gene: TRBJ1-6
V gene: TRBV19
CDR3 protein: CATTTGDNSPLHF

J gene: TRBJ2-7
V gene: TRBV7-3
CDR3 protein: CASSLGRDYEQYF

J gene: TRBJ2-1
V gene: TRBV9
CDR3 protein: CASSARQGGGDEQFF

J gene: TRBJ2-1
V gene: TRBV19
CDR3 protein: CARSPGAGRTGRGEQFF

J gene: TRBJ2-6
V gene: TRBV3-1/TRBV3-2
CDR3 protein: CASSHSSPGSGANVLTF

J gene: TRBJ2-7
V gene: TRBV6-5
CDR3 protein: CASSHRTHEQYF

J gene: TRBJ1-1
V gene: TRBV19
CDR3 protein: CASSIQGVDTEAFF

J gene: TRBJ2-7
V gene: TRBV28
CDR3 protein: CASSQQAGKSGEQYF

J gene: TRBJ2-5
V gene: TRBV7-2
CDR3 protein: CASSTVPSGGAGETQYF

J gene: TRBJ1-4
V gene: TRBV5-6
CDR3 protein: CASSFGERNEKLFF

J gene: TRBJ1-2
V gene: TRBV7-9
CDR3 protein: CASSLGGNRGGYTF

J gene: TRBJ1-6
V gene: TRBV18
CDR3 protein: CASSPGKTGYYNSPLHF

J gene: TRBJ2-5
V gene: TRBV15
CDR3 protein: CATSRDSRGQETQYF

J gene: TRBJ1-2
V gene: TRBV28
CDR3 protein: CASRGGRGKWDGYTF

J gene: TRBJ2-7
V gene: TRBV7-9
CDR3 protein: CASSATGGSYEQYF

J gene: TRBJ2-6
V gene: TRBV4-1
CDR3 protein: CASSQGAAYSGANVLTF

J gene: TRBJ2-7
V gene: TRBV10-2
CDR3 protein: CASGGTSVDEQYF

J gene: TRBJ2-5
V gene: TRBV7-2
CDR3 protein: CASSPPGGRETQYF

J gene: TRBJ2-4
V gene: TRBV29-1
CDR3 protein: CSGRTGGQNIQYF

J gene: TRBJ1-2
V gene: TRBV15
CDR3 protein: CATSRDSRQVSYGYTF

J gene: TRBJ1-1
V gene: TRBV28
CDR3 protein: CASSGTGTGRQAFF

J gene: TRBJ2-5
V gene: TRBV7-8
CDR3 protein: CASSRGLAALQETQYF

J gene: TRBJ1-1
V gene: TRBV6-2/TRBV6-3
CDR3 protein: CASSDRGGNTEAFF

J gene: TRBJ2-5
V gene: TRBV5-1
CDR3 protein: CASSLRPTSGGMQTQYF

J gene: TRBJ2-5
V gene: TRBV6-5
CDR3 protein: CASSYSTGVGQETQYF

J gene: TRBJ1-1
V gene: TRBV29-1
CDR3 protein: CSGYRGSVSFF

J gene: TRBJ2-1
V gene: TRBV3-1/TRBV3-2
CDR3 protein: CASSQIGTSGEQFF

J gene: TRBJ1-2
V gene: TRBV18
CDR3 protein: CASSPQDRVGGYTF

J gene: TRBJ2-7
V gene: TRBV3-1/TRBV3-2
CDR3 protein: CASGQRLYEQYF

J gene: TRBJ2-3
V gene: TRBV21-1
CDR3 protein: CASSNTLAGDPDTQYF

J gene: TRBJ2-5
V gene: TRBV6-2/TRBV6-3
CDR3 protein: CASSSGQSIGETQYF

J gene: TRBJ2-7
V gene: TRBV7-2
CDR3 protein: CASSLGTSGSRYEQYF

J gene: TRBJ1-1
V gene: TRBV6-6
CDR3 protein: CASGESREGTEAFF

J gene: TRBJ2-5
V gene: TRBV4-3
CDR3 protein: CASSHSSGGAQTQYF

J gene: TRBJ2-1
V gene: TRBV18
CDR3 protein: CASSPLGGTSYNEQFF

J gene: TRBJ2-6
V gene: TRBV5-6
CDR3 protein: CASSDGTGTGANVLTF

J gene: TRBJ2-7
V gene: TRBV6-2/TRBV6-3
CDR3 protein: CASSGTSGGYEQYF

J gene: TRBJ2-1
V gene: TRBV29-1
CDR3 protein: CSGLKRGYNEQFF

J gene: TRBJ2-7
V gene: TRBV5-1
CDR3 protein: CASSTTSPIREQYF

J gene: TRBJ1-6
V gene: TRBV6-5
CDR3 protein: CASRGTGGRGSPLHF

J gene: TRBJ2-1
V gene: TRBV7-7
CDR3 protein: CASSADLAGGKNEQFF

J gene: TRBJ1-2
V gene: TRBV2
CDR3 protein: CASSEERMAGSGYTF

J gene: TRBJ2-7
V gene: TRBV5-6
CDR3 protein: CASSLIGNGESYEQYF

J gene: TRBJ2-7
V gene: TRBV9
CDR3 protein: CASSVMTGAGEQYF

J gene: TRBJ1-1
V gene: TRBV3-1/TRBV3-2
CDR3 protein: CASSQGRGVGAFF

J gene: TRBJ1-1
V gene: TRBV4-2
CDR3 protein: CASSRGEETEAFF

J gene: TRBJ1-4
V gene: TRBV9
CDR3 protein: CASSVGVRLEEKLFF

J gene: TRBJ2-7
V gene: TRBV28
CDR3 protein: CASSFEYEQYF

J gene: TRBJ2-3
V gene: TRBV19
CDR3 protein: CASSSQGSPDTQYF